This TCR beta chain was retrieved from a study of control samples from healthy donors and cancer patients. Profiled with immunoSEQ multiplex PCR; TCRdb holds only in-frame clones, not every one. The table has approximately 180,000 clones, roughly 94% seen once; the top ten hold around 1.5%. Material for sequencing was blood. The origin of this receptor is a woman under 30 in good health.

Here the CDR3 reads CASSPQDSRYEQYF. The CDR3, as DNA: TGCGCCAGCAGCCCCCAGGACAGCCGCTACGAGCAGTACTTC. V is TRBV5-1 and J is TRBJ2-7; D is perhaps TRBD1 (6 bases). V dropped 4 bases and J dropped 3 bases, with 14 bases sitting between them. Germline CDR1 reads SGHRS; CDR2 reads YFSETQ. This CDR3 comprises 14 residues.